Following are 30 T cell receptor beta chains from one sample sequenced in a study of shared clonotypes between healthy human individuals. Measured with immunoSEQ multiplex PCR; TCRdb has only the in-frame clones, and not every one. The sample holds over 850,000 clones, 78% seen once. The material sequenced was memory CD4+ T cells from PBMCs. As for subset: CD45RA-negative fraction. The receptors were gathered from a man between 18 and 35 years old in good health. Some clones in this sample may be carry-over from other donors' samples.

This clone came up a few times. The rearrangement joins TRBV2 to TRBJ2-1; tentative D call: TRBD2 (10 bases). This CDR3 contains 17 residues. Trimming removed 10 bases at V and 7 bases at J, with 29 bases between. Germline V gene data show CDR1 as SNHLY and CDR2 as FYNNEI. The CDR3 DNA is TGTGCCACCTCCGGGACAGGGAGGGCTAGCGGGAGAAATGAGCAGTTCTTC. The encoded protein is CATSGTGRASGRNEQFF. Full variable domain (rest looked up from reference TRBV2 and TRBJ2-1): EPEVTQTPSHQVTQMGQEVILRCVPISNHLYFYWYRQILGQKVEFLVSFYNNEISEKSEIFDDQFSVERPDGSNFTLKIRSTKLEDSAMYFCATSGTGRASGRNEQFFGPGTRLTVL.

V is TRBV5-6 and J is TRBJ1-3; no firm D call. Between the trimmed V and J ends, which lost 0 bases and 0 bases, there was a span of 4 bases. CDR3 length: 14 residues. Germline values: CDR1 SGHDT, CDR2 YYEEEE. The CDR3 spells CASSLGSSGNTIYF. The CDR3 coding sequence is TGTGCCAGCAGCTTGGGGAGCTCTGGAAACACCATATATTTT.

This clone has only one observation. The chain uses TRBV7-3 and TRBJ2-7; 12 nucleotides agree with TRBD2. Germline V gene sequence: CDR1 SGHTA, CDR2 FQGTGA. Trimming at V came to 3 bases and at J to 4 bases, leaving 4 bases not matched to a gene. The CDR3 spans 15 residues. The CDR3 spells CASSFAGTSGYEQYF. The DNA for the CDR3 is TGTGCCAGCAGCTTTGCCGGGACTAGCGGGTACGAGCAGTACTTC.

The chain recombines TRBV7-3 with TRBJ2-3, with 7 nucleotides matching TRBD1. The junction had 2 bases not matched to a gene; V was cut back by 4 bases and J by 1 base. Germline V gene lookup returns CDR1 SGHTA and CDR2 FQGTGA. CDR3 size: 14 residues. CDR3: CASSSDRGTDTQYF. The DNA for the CDR3 is TGTGCCAGCAGCTCCGACAGGGGCACAGATACGCAGTATTTT. The whole variable domain, filled in from reference TRBV7-3 and TRBJ2-3, reads GAGVSQTPSNKVTEKGKYVELRCDPISGHTALYWYRQSLGQGPEFLIYFQGTGAADDSGLPNDRFFAVRPEGSVSTLKIQRTERGDSAVYLCASSSDRGTDTQYFGPGTRLTVL.

This chain uses TRBV7-2 with TRBJ1-5; 10 bases map to TRBD1. From germline, CDR1 is SGHTA and CDR2 FQGNSA. V lost 5 bases, J lost 6 bases, and 4 bases stayed unmatched. The CDR3 has 14 amino acids. The chain's CDR3 is CASSHRQGAQPQHF. The DNA of the CDR3 is TGTGCCAGCAGCCATAGACAGGGGGCTCAGCCCCAGCATTTT.

This chain uses TRBV4-1 with TRBJ1-3; D is unresolved. Germline-derived CDR1 and CDR2 are MGHRA and YSYEKL. The ends were cut back, 0 bases at V and 0 bases at J, with 9 bases in the middle. The CDR3 is 16 residues long. The CDR3 loop is CASSQDSWSSGNTIYF. CDR3 nucleotides: TGCGCCAGCAGCCAAGACTCGTGGAGCTCTGGAAACACCATATATTTT.

The chain carries TRBV2 and TRBJ2-5; D may be TRBD2 (6 bases). This CDR3 is 12 amino acids long. Germline V gene data show CDR1 as SNHLY and CDR2 as FYNNEI. The germline V and J ends were trimmed by 10 bases and 6 bases, with 15 bases remaining between them. The CDR3 DNA reads as TGTGCCACCGGCGGGGAGACGAAGACCCAGTACTTC. Residues: CATGGETKTQYF. Supplemented by reference TRBV2 and TRBJ2-5, the full variable domain reads EPEVTQTPSHQVTQMGQEVILRCVPISNHLYFYWYRQILGQKVEFLVSFYNNEISEKSEIFDDQFSVERPDGSNFTLKIRSTKLEDSAMYFCATGGETKTQYFGPGTRLLVL.

The gene calls are TRBV19 and TRBJ1-1; D is ambiguous. From germline, CDR1 is LNHDA and CDR2 SQIVND (reference sequence). The CDR3 is 13 residues long. Trimming stripped 3 bases from V and 1 base from J, with 6 bases between. CDR3 coding DNA: TGTGCCAGTAGTATTTATAAGAACACTGAAGCTTTCTTT. Protein sequence: CASSIYKNTEAFF.

The chain recombines TRBV6-6 with TRBJ2-7, with D tentatively TRBD1 or TRBD2 (5 bases each). This CDR3 spans 15 amino acids. The V gene lost 6 bases and the J gene lost 2 bases, with 17 bases spanning the gap. Germline values: CDR1 MNHNY, CDR2 SVGAGI (reference sequence). CDR3 amino acids: CASREDGTLPYEQYF. For the CDR3, the DNA is TGTGCCAGCAGGGAGGACGGGACCCTCCCCTACGAGCAGTACTTC.

The genes are TRBV6-1 and TRBJ2-7; 10 bases agree with TRBD2. This CDR3 comprises 14 residues. Germline V gene data show CDR1 as MNHNS and CDR2 as SASEGT. The V and J ends lost 8 bases and 3 bases, in that order; junction bases with no gene match: 7. CDR3 sequence: CASRQAGGVYEQYF. The CDR3 DNA is TGTGCCAGCCGCCAAGCGGGGGGGGTCTACGAGCAGTACTTC.

This clone showed up just a few times. The chain has TRBV10-3 and TRBJ2-7; D call uncertain. The germline gives CDR1 ENHRY, CDR2 SYGVKD. Trimming pared 0 bases from V and 3 bases from J, leaving 12 bases between. This CDR3 is built from 15 residues. In DNA form, the CDR3 reads TGTGCCATCAGTGAGTCAACGAGCAAAAACTACGAGCAGTACTTC. Protein: CAISESTSKNYEQYF.

V is TRBV5-1 and J is TRBJ2-1; TRBD1 is a possible D gene (6 bases). The CDR3 totals 17 residues. Germline assignment: CDR1 SGHRS and CDR2 YFSETQ. The germline V and J ends were trimmed by 0 bases and 9 bases, with 22 bases remaining between them. CDR3 sequence: CASSLDAQGLKGGEQFF. For the CDR3, the DNA is TGCGCCAGCAGCTTGGACGCACAGGGCCTAAAAGGAGGTGAGCAGTTCTTC.

The table lists this clone with a count of one. This chain links TRBV4-2 with TRBJ2-1; D might be TRBD1 or TRBD2, each matching 9 bases. CDR1 LGHNA and CDR2 YNFKEQ come from the germline V gene. V shed 4 bases and J shed 8 bases, with 24 bases lying between them. The CDR3 spans 17 residues. The CDR3: CASSLEAPSGTGYEQFF. The CDR3 DNA follows: TGTGCCAGCAGCCTAGAGGCCCCTAGCGGGACAGGGTATGAGCAGTTCTTC.

Only one count was recorded for this clone. This rearrangement joins TRBV5-6 to TRBJ1-3; D not certain. CDR1 SGHDT and CDR2 YYEEEE come from the germline V gene. Trimming stripped 2 bases from V and 0 bases from J, with 12 bases between. This CDR3 comprises 16 residues. In nucleotides, the CDR3 is TGTGCCAGCAGCTTTAGAGGGAGAGACTCTGGAAACACCATATATTTT. It is translated as CASSFRGRDSGNTIYF.

The chain carries TRBV2 and TRBJ2-2, with D unresolved. V lost 8 bases and J 1 base, leaving 14 bases between the germline ends. The CDR3 covers 15 residues. CDR1 and CDR2 (germline): SNHLY, FYNNEI. For the CDR3, the DNA is TGTGCCAGCCGTGGGTTTTCCGGGAACACCGGGGAGCTGTTTTTT. Protein product: CASRGFSGNTGELFF.

Worth noting for this clone: Other DNA sequences in this specimen translate into the identical CDR3. J is TRBJ2-1 and V is TRBV18; 7 nucleotides match TRBD2. The V gene's germline CDR1 is KGHSH and CDR2 LQKENI. The CDR3 spans 15 residues. J gave up 0 bases and V 3 bases, and 2 bases lay outside the gene matches. CDR3 sequence (DNA): TGTGCCAGCTCACCGGGGGGGAGCTCCTACAATGAGCAGTTCTTC. Translation: CASSPGGSSYNEQFF.

This clone was seen a few times. The chain uses TRBV19 and TRBJ2-2; possibly TRBD1 or TRBD2 for D (5 bases each). The CDR3 extends over 16 amino acids. The ends were cut back, 6 bases at V and 1 base at J, with 15 bases in the middle. The V gene's germline CDR1 is LNHDA and CDR2 SQIVND (reference sequence). CDR3 sequence: CASRDPGTGNTGELFF. The CDR3 DNA reads as TGTGCCAGTAGGGACCCCGGGACCGGGAACACCGGGGAGCTGTTTTTT.

This chain joins TRBV4-2 and TRBJ1-2; D not certain. The CDR3 length is 12 residues. V lost 0 bases to trimming and J lost 5 bases, with 4 bases between them. Per the germline V gene, CDR1 is LGHNA and CDR2 is YNFKEQ. The CDR3 here is CASSQDLYGYTF. The CDR3 DNA follows: TGTGCCAGCAGCCAAGATCTGTATGGCTACACCTTC.

This clone has only a few counts. The chain uses TRBV14 and TRBJ2-7; tentatively, D is TRBD1 (6 bases). Trimming cost V 0 bases and J 0 bases, with 9 bases left between them. Germline loops: CDR1 SGHDN, CDR2 FVKESK. This CDR3 is built from 15 residues. The CDR3 reads CASSQEQGYSYEQYF. CDR3 coding DNA: TGTGCCAGCAGCCAAGAGCAGGGGTACTCCTACGAGCAGTACTTC.

This clone was counted only a few times. The V and J genes are TRBV7-9 and TRBJ1-1; no firm D call. V gave up 0 bases and J gave up 4 bases, with 3 bases separating them. The germline V gene encodes CDR1 SEHNR and CDR2 FQNEAQ (reference sequence). The CDR3 runs to 12 residues. The DNA for the CDR3 is TGTGCCAGCAGCTTAGCGGCCACTGAAGCTTTCTTT. Its protein is CASSLAATEAFF.

The rearrangement links TRBV30 to TRBJ2-7; D is possibly TRBD2 (6 bases). The V end was cut by 0 bases, the J end by 7 bases, with 16 bases between. The CDR3 sequence is 14 residues long. Germline CDR1 reads GTSNPN; CDR2 reads SVGIG (reference sequence). The CDR3 DNA reads as TGTGCCTGGAGTGTTATTGGGACTGGCCAGGAGCAGTACTTC. Its protein is CAWSVIGTGQEQYF.

The rearrangement joins TRBV7-6 to TRBJ2-3; 13 positions match TRBD2. The germline V gene encodes CDR1 SGHVS and CDR2 FNYEAQ. This CDR3 is built from 18 residues. V lost 5 bases to trimming and J lost 1 base; unmatched junction nucleotides: 9. The CDR3 here is CASSTGTSGEWGTDTQYF. CDR3 bases: TGTGCCAGCAGCACCGGGACTAGCGGGGAATGGGGCACAGATACGCAGTATTTT.

V and J are TRBV5-1 and TRBJ1-1; a possible D gene is TRBD1 (5 bases). This CDR3 region has 14 residues. Per the germline V gene, CDR1 is SGHRS and CDR2 is YFSETQ. The V end was cut by 0 bases, the J end by 6 bases, with 12 bases between. The CDR3: CASSLVDSQSEAFF. CDR3 bases: TGCGCCAGCAGCTTGGTCGACAGCCAATCTGAAGCTTTCTTT.

V is TRBV6-4 and J is TRBJ2-7; D unresolved. The germline V and J ends were trimmed by 6 bases and 6 bases, with 15 bases remaining between them. Germline V gives CDR1 MRHNA, CDR2 SNTAGT. The CDR3 contains 13 residues. The CDR3 DNA is TGTGCCAGCAGCGCTTATATATCGTTCGAGCAGTACTTC. It translates to CASSAYISFEQYF.

The chain links TRBV9 to TRBJ2-2; 8 nucleotides align to TRBD1. This CDR3 has 15 amino acids. The germline gives CDR1 SGDLS, CDR2 YYNGEE. Unmatched junction bases numbered 3, after V lost 0 bases and J lost 5 bases. The CDR3 region has the DNA TGTGCCAGCAGCGTAGGCCAGGGGGCAACCGGGGAGCTGTTTTTT. Its protein product is CASSVGQGATGELFF.

The rearrangement links TRBV25-1 to TRBJ1-6; D not certain. CDR1 and CDR2 from the germline V gene are MGHDK and SYGVNS. The CDR3 is made up of 14 amino acids. With 7 bases removed from V and 4 bases from J, the gap between germline ends came to 11 bases. Here the CDR3 reads CASIPAGYNSPLHF. Written as DNA, the CDR3 is TGTGCCAGCATCCCGGCGGGGTATAATTCACCCCTCCACTTT.

This clone has just one count. The V call is TRBV6-4, the J call TRBJ2-1; either TRBD1 or TRBD2 may fit D (5 bases each). Trimming stripped 10 bases from V and 6 bases from J, with 28 bases between. This CDR3 is 17 amino acids long. CDR1 is MRHNA, CDR2 SNTAGT, per germline. CDR3 nucleotide sequence: TGTGCCACAACGGGACGGGCCCCGACCCAACACTTCAATGAGCAGTTCTTC. Amino acids: CATTGRAPTQHFNEQFF.

The chain links TRBV4-3 to TRBJ2-1; 8 bases align to TRBD2. Per the germline V gene, CDR1 is LGHNA and CDR2 is YSLEER. The length of the CDR3 is 18 residues. The V and J ends lost 0 bases and 2 bases, in that order; junction bases with no gene match: 9. The CDR3 bases are TGCGCCAGCAGCCAAGATGTTAGCGGGAATGGGGCCTACAATGAGCAGTTCTTC. Translating it yields CASSQDVSGNGAYNEQFF.

This clone was seen once. The chain is built from TRBV18 and TRBJ2-7; TRBD2 is a possible D gene (6 bases). Germline V gene data show CDR1 as KGHSH and CDR2 as LQKENI. The CDR3 is 16 residues long. Between the trimmed V and J ends, which lost 0 bases and 6 bases, there was a span of 18 bases. The CDR3 sequence: CASSPPSGGIVAEQYF. The CDR3 DNA reads TGTGCCAGCTCACCACCGTCCGGCGGGATAGTCGCCGAGCAGTACTTC. The variable domain in full, completed from reference TRBV18 and TRBJ2-7, reads NAGVMQNPRHLVRRRGQEARLRCSPMKGHSHVYWYRQLPEEGLKFMVYLQKENIIDESGMPKERFSAEFPKEGPSILRIQQVVRGDSAAYFCASSPPSGGIVAEQYFGPGTRLTVT.

V and J are TRBV2 and TRBJ2-3; tentative D call: TRBD1 (5 bases). The CDR3 covers 15 residues. Germline V gene sequence: CDR1 SNHLY, CDR2 FYNNEI. With 1 base removed from V and 2 bases from J, the gap between germline ends came to 10 bases. The CDR3 DNA sequence: TGTGCCAGCAGTGAAGACAGACAGACCACAGATACGCAGTATTTT. It translates to CASSEDRQTTDTQYF.